This TCR beta chain was profiled in a study of CXCR3-negative and CXCR3-positive naive CD8 T cells. The study, taken as a whole, reports: Compared with CXCR3-negative naive cells, CXCR3-positive naive cells showed more hydrophobic TRB CDR3s. Once cells were cryopreserved, CXCR3 expression went down partly, and most assays used fresh PBMCs.

TRB cDNA libraries were made by UMI-labeled 5' RACE. After re-calling the 5' RACE reads, TCRdb lists one entry per CDR3 protein, DNA absent. The table for this sample gives about 4,900 distinct CDR3 sequences. The CDR3 extends over 15 amino acids. Germline V gives CDR1 DFQATT, CDR2 SNEGSKA (reference sequence). Concerning this clonotype: The antigen is unknown.

The TCR sequence derives from a human donor in good health. Some clones in this sample may be carry-over from other donors' samples. The sequenced sample consisted of naive CXCR3+ CD8+ T cells from blood. Subset noted: CD45RO-CCR7+CD27+CD95- naive CD8+ T cells expressing CXCR3 (TNR3+). This rearrangement joins TRBV20-1 to TRBJ1-2; lacking DNA, the TRBD1 call made by TCRdb goes unchecked. The CDR3: CSARVNRGLGYGYTF.